Shown below are 15 T cell receptor beta chains from a single sample sequenced in a study of identifying expanded T cells in peripheral blood. Sequenced by immunoSEQ multiplex PCR; TCRdb stores in-frame clones only, minus some. The sample records approximately 75,000 clones, roughly 90% being singletons. The source material was blood. These receptors were obtained from a person aged 18 to 75 in good health.

The chain employs TRBV27 and TRBJ2-3, with 9 bases matching TRBD1. The CDR3 runs 15 residues. The V gene's germline CDR1 is MNHEY and CDR2 SMNVEV (reference sequence). V lost 7 bases and J lost 4; bases outside the gene matches: 9. The CDR3 reads CASTTTGGRADTQYF. In nucleotides, the CDR3 is TGTGCCAGCACGACGACAGGGGGACGGGCAGATACGCAGTATTTT.

V gene TRBV19 combines with J gene TRBJ1-2; D gene ambiguous. V lost 5 bases, J lost 3 bases, and 16 bases lay in between. CDR3 size: 15 residues. Per germline, CDR1 LNHDA and CDR2 SQIVND (reference sequence). DNA for the CDR3: TGTGCCAGTAGTTTGGCGGGGAGGGCGGACTATGGCTACACCTTC. It translates to CASSLAGRADYGYTF.

The V call is TRBV5-1, the J call TRBJ2-5; 7 positions match TRBD1. CDR3 length: 13 residues. Losses at the gene ends were 4 bases for V and 2 bases for J; bases not matched to a gene: 2. Germline loops: CDR1 SGHRS, CDR2 YFSETQ. CDR3 protein: CASSGTAQETQYF. Here the CDR3 DNA reads TGCGCCAGCAGCGGGACAGCACAAGAGACCCAGTACTTC.

The chain joins TRBV10-3 to TRBJ2-7, with 7 bases that match TRBD1. The CDR3 is 14 amino acids. CDR1 and CDR2 from the germline V gene are ENHRY and SYGVKD. The trim removed 4 bases at V and 2 bases at J, leaving 5 bases unmatched. In nucleotides, the CDR3 is TGTGCCATCAGTGTTACAGGGGATCCCTACGAGCAGTACTTC. This gives the protein CAISVTGDPYEQYF.

This rearrangement joins TRBV27 to TRBJ2-7; 7 bases match TRBD2. CDR3 length equals 13 residues. Germline CDR1 is MNHEY and CDR2 is SMNVEV (reference sequence). Germline trimming cut 4 bases from V and 5 bases from J; bases unmatched to any gene: 5. The CDR3 here is CASSYHREDEQYF. The CDR3 DNA reads as TGTGCCAGCAGTTACCACCGGGAGGACGAGCAGTACTTC.

This chain uses TRBV7-2 with TRBJ2-1; D possibly corresponds to TRBD2 (6 bases). V dropped 6 bases and J dropped 6 bases, with 12 bases sitting between them. Germline-derived CDR1 and CDR2 are SGHTA and FQGNSA. The CDR3 loop spans 13 amino acids. The CDR3 DNA reads as TGTGCCAGCAGGCGGAGGGACCTCAATGAGCAGTTCTTC. The encoded protein is CASRRRDLNEQFF.

V usage is TRBV7-9 and J usage is TRBJ2-1; a possible D gene is TRBD1 (5 bases). V shed 5 bases and J shed 3 bases, with 8 bases lying between them. In germline, CDR1 is SEHNR, CDR2 FQNEAQ (reference sequence). The CDR3 contains 13 residues. This chain's CDR3 is CASSLDSYNEQFF. The CDR3 DNA follows: TGTGCCAGCAGCCTAGACAGCTACAATGAGCAGTTCTTC.

This chain joins TRBV6-1 and TRBJ2-7; 10 bases agree with TRBD2. The junction had 5 bases not matched to a gene; V was cut back by 7 bases and J by 2 bases. Per germline, CDR1 MNHNS and CDR2 SASEGT. CDR3 size: 14 residues. The CDR3 sequence is CASTSLAGPYEQYF. As DNA, the CDR3 is TGTGCCAGCACCTCACTAGCGGGACCCTACGAGCAGTACTTC.

The J gene is TRBJ1-4, the V gene TRBV27, with D unresolved. V lost 5 bases and J 5 bases, leaving 15 bases between the germline ends. The germline V gene encodes CDR1 MNHEY and CDR2 SMNVEV (reference sequence). The CDR3 extends over 15 amino acids. The CDR3 spells CASSTRWETNEKLFF. DNA for the CDR3: TGTGCCAGCAGTACCCGTTGGGAGACAAATGAAAAACTGTTTTTT.

This chain joins TRBV5-1 and TRBJ2-1, with D unresolved. Germline lookup yields CDR1 SGHRS and CDR2 YFSETQ. This CDR3 has 14 residues. V was shortened by 2 bases and J by 5 bases, with 11 bases between the two germline ends. CDR3 DNA sequence: TGCGCCAGCAGCTTCACCCCGAACGACAATGAGCAGTTCTTC. Protein product: CASSFTPNDNEQFF.

The chain joins TRBV7-9 to TRBJ2-2; 11 bases match TRBD2. The CDR3 is 15 amino acids. Looked up from germline, CDR1 is SEHNR and CDR2 is FQNEAQ (reference sequence). The J segment lost 6 bases and the V segment lost 5 bases, leaving 5 bases of the junction unmatched. The CDR3 region has the DNA TGTGCCAGCAGCCCACTAGCGGGAGAGGCCGGGGAGCTGTTTTTT. Translating it yields CASSPLAGEAGELFF.

The chain couples TRBV7-8 to TRBJ2-1; perhaps TRBD2 as D (5 bases). CDR3 length equals 14 residues. Germline V gene data show CDR1 as SGHVS and CDR2 as FQNEAQ. The V end lost 1 base, the J end lost 9 bases, and 13 bases lay between the germline ends. The CDR3 sequence: CASSLVTSLGEQFF. In DNA, the CDR3 is TGTGCCAGCAGCTTAGTAACTAGTCTAGGTGAGCAGTTCTTC.

Comments on this clone: The identical CDR3 is also encoded by other nucleotide sequences in the sample. The chain combines TRBV7-2 with TRBJ2-4; 8 nucleotides align to TRBD2. The germline gives CDR1 SGHTA, CDR2 FQGNSA. V gave up 0 bases and J gave up 6 bases; unmatched junction bases: 4. The CDR3 length is 15 residues. CDR3 sequence: CASSLAPTSGNIQYF. The CDR3 DNA is TGTGCCAGCAGCTTAGCGCCAACTAGCGGAAACATTCAGTACTTC.

The rearrangement joins TRBV29-1 to TRBJ2-3; possibly TRBD1 for D (6 bases). Trimming stripped 6 bases from V and 2 bases from J, with 12 bases between. The CDR3 length is 13 residues. Germline CDR1 and CDR2: SQVTM and ANQGSEA. This chain's CDR3 is CSVLTGYTDTQYF. CDR3 DNA sequence: TGCAGCGTCTTGACAGGTTACACAGATACGCAGTATTTT.

The V call is TRBV28, the J call TRBJ2-3; 11 bases align to TRBD1. The CDR3 is 14 amino acids. The V gene end was trimmed by 11 bases and the J gene end by 5 bases; junction bases not matched to a gene: 9. Germline assignment: CDR1 MDHEN and CDR2 SYDVKM. The CDR3 region is CAGGTGGSKDTQYF. DNA of the CDR3: TGTGCCGGGGGGACAGGGGGGTCAAAAGATACGCAGTATTTT.